One and the same sample provided the 15 T cell receptor beta chains below, sequenced in a study of naive and memory T cell subsets. The study's findings and limits: Possibly reflecting memory cells re-expressing CD45RA, a few larger clonotypes occurred in naive repertoires, especially CD8.

No antigen has been assigned to these receptors. Two oligonucleotides, mixed equimolar, formed the beta constant-region primer covering TRBC1 and TRBC2. Nested alpha and beta constant-region primers with the SP2 primer drove four PCR rounds on ligated cDNA. TCRdb ran MiXCR on the UMI-ligation and nested PCR reads and lists one entry per CDR3 protein. The sample records roughly 100,000 distinct CDR3 sequences, approximately 14% being singletons. The source material was naive CD8+ T cells from blood. The receptors were sampled from a human donor in good health.

The chain has TRBV12-3 or TRBV12-4 and TRBJ2-3; possible D gene TRBD2, 6 bases. This CDR3 is built from 15 residues. V was cut by 7 bases and J by 2 bases, with 16 bases left in between. CDR3 sequence: CASNPGDSYTDTQYF. The CDR3 bases are TGTGCCAGCAACCCTGGGGACTCATACACAGATACGCAGTATTTT.

This sequence joins TRBV2 and TRBJ1-5, with D unclear. With 3 bases removed from V and 5 bases from J, the gap between germline ends came to 8 bases. From germline, CDR1 is SNHLY and CDR2 FYNNEI. CDR3 length equals 13 residues. The CDR3 loop is CASSESEDQPQHF. The CDR3 coding sequence is TGTGCCAGCAGTGAGTCGGAGGATCAGCCCCAGCATTTT.

This clonotype was found a few times. Relative to the germline gene, one junction end is altered; a read error may explain this. This chain uses TRBV7-7 with TRBJ2-2, with 9 positions matching TRBD1. The CDR3 extends over 14 amino acids. Germline V CDR1 and CDR2: SSHAT, FNYEAQ (reference sequence). The CDR3, as DNA: TGTGCTAGCAGGACAGGGGATAACACCGGGGAGCTGTTTTTT. Translated, it gives CASRTGDNTGELFF.

This clonotype turned up a few times. The rearrangement links TRBV11-1 to TRBJ2-7, with unresolved D. Trimming cost V 4 bases and J 0 bases, with 10 bases left between them. Germline CDR1 and CDR2: SGHAT and FQDESV (reference sequence). There are 14 residues in the CDR3. The CDR3 sequence: CASSSTESSYEQYF. In DNA, the CDR3 is TGTGCCAGCAGCTCAACCGAGAGCTCCTACGAGCAGTACTTC. The variable domain in full, completed from reference TRBV11-1 and TRBJ2-7, reads EAEVAQSPRYKITEKSQAVAFWCDPISGHATLYWYRQILGQGPELLVQFQDESVVDDSQLPKDRFSAERLKGVDSTLKIQPAELGDSAMYLCASSSTESSYEQYFGPGTRLTVT.

The sample holds a few counts of this clonotype. The chain links TRBV28 to TRBJ1-5; 9 bases align to TRBD1. The CDR3 has 16 residues. Germline loops: CDR1 MDHEN, CDR2 SYDVKM. Losses at the gene ends were 5 bases for V and 1 base for J; bases not matched to a gene: 6. CDR3 DNA: TGTGCCAGCAGTCTCCGGGGACAGGGCAGCAATCAGCCCCAGCATTTT. As protein: CASSLRGQGSNQPQHF. Filled out from reference TRBV28 and TRBJ1-5, the complete variable domain reads DVKVTQSSRYLVKRTGEKVFLECVQDMDHENMFWYRQDPGLGLRLIYFSYDVKMKEKGDIPEGYSVSREKKERFSLILESASTNQTSMYLCASSLRGQGSNQPQHFGDGTRLSIL.

This clonotype occurred a few times. The chain has TRBV27 and TRBJ2-3, with 10 nucleotides matching TRBD2. Looked up from germline, CDR1 is MNHEY and CDR2 is SMNVEV (reference sequence). This CDR3 has 15 residues. V trimming: 6 bases; J trimming: 6 bases; junction bases outside the gene matches: 9. CDR3 bases: TGTGCCAGCAGACTAGGACTAGCGGTCCGGGATACGCAGTATTTT. As protein: CASRLGLAVRDTQYF.

CDR3 coding DNA: TGTGCCAGCAGGAAGGCGGACCCCTATGGCTACACCTTC. This codes for CASRKADPYGYTF. The chain carries TRBV6-5 and TRBJ1-2; D not resolved. The CDR3 has 13 residues. V shed 6 bases and J shed 4 bases, with 12 bases lying between them. Germline V gene data show CDR1 as MNHEY and CDR2 as SVGAGI.

This clonotype has more than one count but fewer than ten. This chain uses TRBV4-3 with TRBJ1-1; D possibly corresponds to TRBD1 (6 bases). Germline V gene sequence: CDR1 LGHNA, CDR2 YSLEER. V lost 4 bases and J 0 bases, leaving 12 bases between the germline ends. The CDR3 consists of 15 residues. The CDR3 region has the DNA TGCGCCAGCAGCCTCGAGGACAGACTGAACACTGAAGCTTTCTTT. Residues: CASSLEDRLNTEAFF.

CDR3 sequence: CSATNRGEDYGYTF. The CDR3 coding sequence is TGCAGTGCTACAAACAGGGGAGAGGACTATGGCTACACCTTC. This rearrangement joins TRBV20-1 to TRBJ1-2; TRBD1 matches at 7 bases. This CDR3 has 14 amino acids. V shed 4 bases and J 3 bases; nucleotides not matched to a gene: 8. Germline values: CDR1 DFQATT, CDR2 SNEGSKA (reference sequence).

The rearrangement uses TRBV18 and TRBJ2-1; 9 nucleotides match TRBD2. The J segment lost 2 bases and the V segment lost 5 bases, leaving 4 bases of the junction unmatched. This CDR3 has 15 amino acids. Germline CDR1 reads KGHSH; CDR2 reads LQKENI. This chain's CDR3 is CASSGERGAYNEQFF. CDR3 DNA sequence: TGTGCCAGCTCAGGCGAGCGGGGGGCCTACAATGAGCAGTTCTTC.

The gene calls are TRBV12-3 or TRBV12-4 and TRBJ2-5; 11 nucleotides align to TRBD2. The junction had 7 bases not matched to a gene; V was cut back by 4 bases and J by 3 bases. The CDR3 is 16 amino acids. This CDR3 is CASSSRLAGIEETQYF. The DNA for the CDR3 is TGTGCCAGCAGTTCCCGACTAGCGGGGATCGAAGAGACCCAGTACTTC.

For this clonotype: This may stem from a read error, because a much larger clone lies one nucleotide away. The chain recombines TRBV4-3 with TRBJ2-1, with 7 nucleotides matching TRBD1. The CDR3 sequence is 13 residues long. Germline values: CDR1 LGHNA, CDR2 YSLEER. The CDR3 coding sequence is TGCGCCAGAAGCCAGTTCAGGGGGAATGAGCAGTTCTTC. This sequence encodes CARSQFRGNEQFF.

The chain has TRBV4-2 and TRBJ2-3, with D perhaps TRBD1 (5 bases). Trimming pared 0 bases from V and 0 bases from J, leaving 13 bases between. The CDR3 is made up of 17 amino acids. Germline V lookup: CDR1 LGHNA, CDR2 YNFKEQ. The CDR3 here is CASSQEGASASTDTQYF. The DNA for the CDR3 is TGTGCCAGCAGCCAAGAAGGGGCAAGCGCTAGCACAGATACGCAGTATTTT.

This clonotype showed up many times. This chain uses TRBV29-1 with TRBJ1-1; TRBD1 might be the D (5 bases). The CDR3 totals 10 residues. Germline V gene sequence: CDR1 SQVTM, CDR2 ANQGSEA. As DNA, the CDR3 is TGCACGGCCGGTGACAGTGAAGCTTTCTTT. It specifies CTAGDSEAFF.

This clonotype was counted between two and nine times. The rearrangement links TRBV6-2 or TRBV6-3 to TRBJ2-1, with D hard to call. Germline lookup yields CDR1 MNHEY and CDR2 SVGEGT. V lost 2 bases and J lost 4, with 9 bases in between. The CDR3 extends over 14 amino acids. The CDR3 loop is CASSYKGRYNEQFF. The CDR3 nucleotides read TGTGCCAGCAGTTACAAAGGACGGTACAATGAGCAGTTCTTC.